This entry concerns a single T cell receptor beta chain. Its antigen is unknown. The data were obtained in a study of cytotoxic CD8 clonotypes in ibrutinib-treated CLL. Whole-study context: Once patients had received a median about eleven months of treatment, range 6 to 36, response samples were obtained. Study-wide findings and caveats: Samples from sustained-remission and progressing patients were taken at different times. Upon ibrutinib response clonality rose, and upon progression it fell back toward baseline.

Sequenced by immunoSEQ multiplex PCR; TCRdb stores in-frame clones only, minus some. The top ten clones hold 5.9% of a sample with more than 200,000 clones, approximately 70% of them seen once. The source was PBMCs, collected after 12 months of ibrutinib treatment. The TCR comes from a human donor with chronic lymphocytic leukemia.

The CDR3 is CAWSEALDEQFF. In DNA, the CDR3 is TGTGCCTGGAGTGAGGCTCTGGATGAGCAGTTCTTC. This sequence joins TRBV30 and TRBJ2-1; D is unresolved. This CDR3 has 12 residues. Germline loops: CDR1 GTSNPN, CDR2 SVGIG (reference sequence). The V end lost 1 base, the J end lost 8 bases, and 9 bases lay between the germline ends.